Presented here are 3 T cell receptor beta chains from one specimen sequenced in a study of identical twins. TCRdb processed the 5' RACE reads anew with MiXCR; each CDR3 protein has one entry. The profile shows about 660,000 distinct CDR3 sequences, over 8.5% of them singletons. This same sample was also part of a study on yellow fever vaccine responses in identical twins.

The sequenced sample consisted of PBMCs. Receptors originate from a woman between 18 and 29 years old in good health.

This clonotype was counted between two and nine times. The chain links TRBV29-1 to TRBJ2-1; TRBD1 might be the D (5 bases). The V gene lost 3 bases and the J gene lost 9 bases, with 12 bases spanning the gap. The CDR3 has 12 amino acids. Germline lookup yields CDR1 SQVTM and CDR2 ANQGSEA. CDR3 residues: CSVEGPRGEQFF. The CDR3 DNA sequence: TGCAGCGTTGAGGGGCCGCGAGGTGAGCAGTTCTTC.

This clonotype appeared a few times. This rearrangement joins TRBV10-2 to TRBJ2-1; 9 nucleotides agree with TRBD2. CDR3 length: 14 amino acids. Germline V gene data show CDR1 as WSHSY and CDR2 as SAAADI. CDR3 region: CAGAGGHSYNEQFF. The DNA of the CDR3 is TGCGCGGGGGCGGGGGGGCACTCCTACAATGAGCAGTTCTTC.

This clonotype was counted only a few times. This CDR3 is CASSQGAAGNYGYTF. CDR3 DNA sequence: TGCGCCAGCAGCCAAGGGGCGGCGGGGAACTATGGCTACACCTTC. This chain connects TRBV4-3 to TRBJ1-2, with D unresolved. The ends were cut back, 1 base at V and 2 bases at J, with 11 bases in the middle. CDR3 length: 15 residues. Germline V gives CDR1 LGHNA, CDR2 YSLEER.